The 9 T cell receptor beta chains in this list originate from one sample, sequenced in a study of cytomegalovirus exposure and HLA in healthy donors. Vbeta (60) and Jbeta (13) primers were used in the PCR. Clones were sequenced by immunoSEQ multiplex PCR, and TCRdb holds only the in-frame ones, with some missing. The table for this sample gives tens of thousands of clones. Input material: PBMCs. The receptors here all came from a woman aged 45 to 65 in good health and CMV-seropositive.

The rearrangement joins TRBV11-2 to TRBJ2-1; 8 bases match TRBD1. CDR1 is SGHAT, CDR2 FQNNGV, per germline. The CDR3 runs to 15 residues. J lost 8 bases, V lost 0 bases, and 6 bases had no gene match. The CDR3: CASSLDRQGADEQFF. The CDR3 DNA follows: TGTGCCAGCAGCTTAGATAGGCAGGGGGCAGATGAGCAGTTCTTC.

The chain joins TRBV6-5 to TRBJ1-1, with D tentatively TRBD1 (5 bases). The CDR3 is made up of 15 amino acids. Trimming took 0 bases from V and 2 from J, leaving 10 bases between them. CDR1 is MNHEY and CDR2 is SVGAGI in the germline V gene. The CDR3 bases are TGTGCCAGCAGTTACTCCAGGGCCTCAAACACTGAAGCTTTCTTT. This translates into CASSYSRASNTEAFF.

The chain is built from TRBV6-5 and TRBJ2-7; no clear D gene. Trimming removed 0 bases at V and 4 bases at J, with 13 bases between. Per germline, CDR1 MNHEY and CDR2 SVGAGI. The CDR3 is 15 residues long. DNA for the CDR3: TGTGCCAGCAGTTACTCGAACCCAGGCCCTTACGAGCAGTACTTC. Amino acids: CASSYSNPGPYEQYF.

The CDR3 spells CASSLGRTVSLNYGYTF. CDR3 coding DNA: TGTGCCAGCAGCTTAGGCCGGACAGTCTCCCTTAACTATGGCTACACCTTC. This chain links TRBV11-2 with TRBJ1-2; D is perhaps TRBD1 (6 bases). This CDR3 spans 17 amino acids. Trimming shortened V by 1 base and J by 1 base, and 16 bases separated the two germline ends. Germline V gene sequence: CDR1 SGHAT, CDR2 FQNNGV.

The chain is built from TRBV4-1 and TRBJ2-3; 9 nucleotides line up with TRBD2. CDR3 length: 16 amino acids. From germline, CDR1 is MGHRA and CDR2 YSYEKL. The junction had 5 bases not matched to a gene; V was cut back by 1 base and J by 3 bases. The chain's CDR3 is CASSQGGRGGTDTQYF. The CDR3, as DNA: TGCGCCAGCAGCCAAGGAGGGCGGGGGGGGACAGATACGCAGTATTTT.

The chain combines TRBV6-5 with TRBJ1-3; D is possibly TRBD1 (6 bases). The CDR3 loop spans 14 amino acids. Trimming left V 7 bases short and J 4 bases short, with 14 bases between. Germline-derived CDR1 and CDR2 are MNHEY and SVGAGI. The CDR3 DNA reads as TGTGCCAGCACCTCGTCAGGGGACGGAAACACCATATATTTT. Its protein is CASTSSGDGNTIYF.

The chain links TRBV11-2 to TRBJ2-2, with D possibly matching TRBD2 (5 bases). CDR3 length equals 15 residues. The germline gives CDR1 SGHAT, CDR2 FQNNGV. Trimming removed 3 bases at V and 5 bases at J, with 13 bases between. The CDR3 region has the DNA TGTGCCAGCAGCTTGCTAGCTGGGATGACCGGGGAGCTGTTTTTT. Translation: CASSLLAGMTGELFF.

The chain joins TRBV10-1 to TRBJ2-7; maybe TRBD1 (6 bases). Per the germline V gene, CDR1 is WNHNN and CDR2 is SYGVQD (reference sequence). The CDR3 loop spans 14 amino acids. V lost 7 bases to trimming and J lost 2 bases, with 15 bases between them. As DNA, the CDR3 is TGCGCCAGCACCATGACAGGCATCGCCTACGAGCAGTACTTC. Its translation: CASTMTGIAYEQYF.

This chain connects TRBV4-2 to TRBJ1-2; 9 nucleotides match TRBD1. The germline V gene has CDR1 LGHNA and CDR2 YNFKEQ. The CDR3 is made up of 14 amino acids. The V gene end was trimmed by 0 bases and the J gene end by 8 bases; junction bases not matched to a gene: 4. The CDR3 nucleotides read TGTGCCAGCAGCCAAGAGGACAGGGGAAGGGGCTACACCTTC. The encoded protein is CASSQEDRGRGYTF.